The 29 T cell receptor beta chains reported below all come from one sample, sequenced in a study of T cell responses to AZD1222 COVID-19 vaccine. TCRdb's table, derived via immunoSEQ multiplex PCR, lists solely in-frame clones and lacks some. The table records 20,000 to 30,000 clones, roughly 88% of them present only once. The sample was peripheral blood, taken 28 days after the second AZD1222 dose. The origin of the receptors is an adult who received the AZD1222 COVID-19 vaccine.

The chain recombines TRBV4-1 with TRBJ1-2, with D perhaps TRBD1 (5 bases). V was pared by 1 base and J by 7 bases, with 13 bases between. The germline V gene has CDR1 MGHRA and CDR2 YSYEKL. The CDR3 consists of 14 residues. The CDR3 coding sequence is TGCGCCAGCAGCCAAGGAGGGGCATACGGTGGCTACACCTTC. Translation: CASSQGGAYGGYTF.

This sequence joins TRBV19 and TRBJ2-2; D is uncertain. This CDR3 is 13 amino acids long. V lost 3 bases and J 5 bases, leaving 7 bases between the germline ends. Germline V gives CDR1 LNHDA, CDR2 SQIVND (reference sequence). CDR3 loop: CASSMWLTGELFF. CDR3 nucleotide sequence: TGTGCCAGTAGTATGTGGCTTACCGGGGAGCTGTTTTTT.

This clone showed up just once. The J gene is TRBJ2-1, the V gene TRBV11-2, with 7 bases fitting TRBD2. Trimming removed 4 bases from V and 9 bases from J; junction bases left unmatched: 9. This CDR3 contains 14 residues. Germline assignment: CDR1 SGHAT and CDR2 FQNNGV. CDR3 sequence: CASSSGLDSIEQFF. Here the CDR3 DNA reads TGTGCCAGCAGCTCCGGACTAGATTCCATTGAGCAGTTCTTC. Full variable domain (outside the CDR3, taken from reference TRBV11-2 and TRBJ2-1): EAGVAQSPRYKIIEKRQSVAFWCNPISGHATLYWYQQILGQGPKLLIQFQNNGVVDDSQLPKDRFSAERLKGVDSTLKIQPAKLEDSAVYLCASSSGLDSIEQFFGPGTRLTVL.

The chain employs TRBV4-3 and TRBJ2-4; D gene uncertain. Trimming cost V 0 bases and J 6 bases, with 15 bases left between them. Germline V lookup: CDR1 LGHNA, CDR2 YSLEER. This CDR3 region has 16 residues. This CDR3 is CASSQDRASRGNIQYF. The CDR3 nucleotides read TGCGCCAGCAGCCAAGACCGAGCTTCTAGAGGAAACATTCAGTACTTC.

The chain uses TRBV29-1 and TRBJ2-3; D not certain. The CDR3 sequence is 11 residues long. The germline V gene has CDR1 SQVTM and CDR2 ANQGSEA. With 1 base removed from V and 3 bases from J, the gap between germline ends came to 2 bases. CDR3: CSVEVTDTQYF. CDR3 DNA sequence: TGCAGCGTTGAAGTAACAGATACGCAGTATTTT.

This chain links TRBV5-6 with TRBJ2-7, with 9 nucleotides matching TRBD1. This CDR3 is 13 amino acids long. V shed 4 bases, J shed 7 bases, and the junction held 6 bases outside the gene matches. CDR1 and CDR2 from the germline V gene are SGHDT and YYEEEE. CDR3 nucleotides: TGTGCCAGCAGCCCAGGACAGGGGCGTGAGCAGTACTTC. Translating it yields CASSPGQGREQYF.

J is TRBJ1-1 and V is TRBV7-9; TRBD1 agrees at 8 bases. Trimming at V came to 5 bases and at J to 0 bases, leaving 2 bases not matched to a gene. This CDR3 region has 14 residues. The germline gives CDR1 SEHNR, CDR2 FQNEAQ (reference sequence). As DNA, the CDR3 is TGTGCCAGCAGCCAGGGACAGGTGAACACTGAAGCTTTCTTT. Its protein is CASSQGQVNTEAFF.

A few counts support this clone. This chain connects TRBV11-2 to TRBJ2-7; TRBD2 might be the D (6 bases). Looked up from germline, CDR1 is SGHAT and CDR2 is FQNNGV. Trimming took 4 bases from V and 2 from J, leaving 15 bases between them. CDR3 length equals 15 residues. The chain's CDR3 is CASSSPGLGTYEQYF. Here the CDR3 DNA reads TGTGCCAGCAGCTCCCCGGGACTGGGGACCTACGAGCAGTACTTC.

V and J are TRBV3-1 (or the pseudogene TRBV3-2) and TRBJ1-1, with 7 bases fitting TRBD1. The CDR3 contains 13 residues. From germline, CDR1 is LGHDT and CDR2 YNNKEL (reference sequence). J was trimmed by 5 bases and V by 2 bases; bases with no gene match: 2. The CDR3: CASSQNRGTEAFF. The DNA of the CDR3 is TGTGCCAGCAGCCAAAACAGGGGTACTGAAGCTTTCTTT.

The chain is built from TRBV12-3 or TRBV12-4 and TRBJ2-3, with a weak D call TRBD1 (5 bases). V lost 5 bases, J lost 4 bases, and 10 bases lay in between. CDR3 length equals 13 residues. The CDR3 is CASSPRGSDTQYF. The CDR3 DNA sequence: TGTGCCAGCAGTCCAAGGGGTTCAGATACGCAGTATTTT.

This rearrangement joins TRBV27 to TRBJ2-1; TRBD2 matches at 9 bases. V lost 5 bases to trimming and J lost 0 bases; unmatched junction nucleotides: 5. This CDR3 is built from 16 residues. From germline, CDR1 is MNHEY and CDR2 SMNVEV (reference sequence). The CDR3 DNA is TGTGCCAGCAGTGTTAGCGGGGGCCCCTCCTACAATGAGCAGTTCTTC. Translation gives CASSVSGGPSYNEQFF.

The rearrangement links TRBV11-2 to TRBJ2-4; no clear D. CDR3 length: 18 amino acids. Trimming took 0 bases from V and 8 from J, leaving 23 bases between them. CDR1 and CDR2 (germline): SGHAT, FQNNGV. For the CDR3, the DNA is TGTGCCAGCAGCTTAGATCTAAGTGAGCTAGGGCTTCAGGACATTCAGTACTTC. Amino acid sequence: CASSLDLSELGLQDIQYF.

The chain joins TRBV6-2 or TRBV6-3 to TRBJ1-2, with no clear D. Germline CDR1 and CDR2: MNHEY and SVGEGT. The CDR3 covers 14 residues. V was clipped by 5 bases and J by 8 bases, with 18 bases between them. The chain's CDR3 is CASSRLTDLRGYTF. CDR3 in DNA: TGTGCCAGCAGTCGTTTGACCGACCTGCGCGGCTACACCTTC.

V and J are TRBV4-3 and TRBJ2-7; D gene uncertain. The V gene's germline CDR1 is LGHNA and CDR2 YSLEER. Trimming took 3 bases from V and 3 from J, leaving 12 bases between them. The CDR3 length is 14 residues. The CDR3 protein is CASSQGTDGYEQYF. The CDR3 DNA reads TGCGCCAGCAGCCAGGGCACGGACGGCTACGAGCAGTACTTC.

The chain is built from TRBV5-1 and TRBJ1-3; D is undetermined. This CDR3 is built from 16 residues. In germline, CDR1 is SGHRS, CDR2 YFSETQ. Trimming stripped 1 base from V and 0 bases from J, with 11 bases between. In nucleotides, the CDR3 is TGCGCCAGCAGCTTGAGGGTAGGGTACTCTGGAAACACCATATATTTT. Amino acids: CASSLRVGYSGNTIYF.

The chain couples TRBV12-3 or TRBV12-4 to TRBJ1-2, with D possibly TRBD1 on 5 matching bases. The CDR3 covers 13 residues. Trimming cost V 2 bases and J 4 bases, with 8 bases left between them. CDR3 amino acids: CASSLQGAYGYTF. The CDR3 DNA sequence: TGTGCCAGCAGTTTACAGGGTGCCTATGGCTACACCTTC.

The chain has TRBV6-5 and TRBJ1-1; no clear D. The CDR3 has 13 residues. The germline V gene encodes CDR1 MNHEY and CDR2 SVGAGI. Trimming stripped 7 bases from V and 7 bases from J, with 16 bases between. Here the CDR3 DNA reads TGTGCCAGCACCGGAATAGACGCATATGAAGCTTTCTTT. Translating it yields CASTGIDAYEAFF.

V usage is TRBV9 and J usage is TRBJ1-2; unclear D gene. The CDR3 loop spans 14 amino acids. Trimming removed 0 bases from V and 4 bases from J, with 10 bases in between. In germline, CDR1 is SGDLS, CDR2 YYNGEE. This chain's CDR3 is CASSVAPIGYGYTF. The CDR3 nucleotides read TGTGCCAGCAGCGTAGCCCCTATTGGCTATGGCTACACCTTC.

The chain joins TRBV7-9 to TRBJ1-3, with a weak D call TRBD1 (5 bases). Trimming took off 4 bases at V and 3 bases at J, with 25 bases between the two ends. This CDR3 has 19 residues. From germline, CDR1 is SEHNR and CDR2 FQNEAQ (reference sequence). CDR3 amino acids: CASSSKPGTGKAIGNTIYF. The CDR3 nucleotides are TGTGCCAGCAGCTCGAAGCCCGGGACGGGTAAAGCTATTGGAAACACCATATATTTT.

The J gene is TRBJ2-1, the V gene TRBV13; the match to TRBD2 covers 9 bases. CDR1 is PRHDT and CDR2 is FYEKMQ in the germline V gene (reference sequence). J lost 4 bases, V lost 5 bases, and 9 bases had no gene match. The CDR3 extends over 16 amino acids. The CDR3 region has the DNA TGTGCCAGCAGCCCACCAGCGGGGGGAAGGTACAATGAGCAGTTCTTC. Its protein product is CASSPPAGGRYNEQFF.

The chain uses TRBV9 and TRBJ1-6, with 8 bases matching TRBD1. With 2 bases clipped from V and 9 bases from J, the junction kept 1 base outside the gene matches. This CDR3 comprises 13 residues. CDR1 is SGDLS and CDR2 is YYNGEE in the germline V gene. This chain's CDR3 is CASSVGTGSPLHF. DNA for the CDR3: TGTGCCAGCAGCGTGGGGACAGGTTCACCCCTCCACTTT. Full variable domain (rest looked up from reference TRBV9 and TRBJ1-6): DSGVTQTPKHLITATGQRVTLRCSPRSGDLSVYWYQQSLDQGLQFLIQYYNGEERAKGNILERFSAQQFPDLHSELNLSSLELGDSALYFCASSVGTGSPLHFGNGTRLTVT.

V usage is TRBV15 and J usage is TRBJ1-5, with D unclear. This CDR3 region has 15 residues. The V gene lost 0 bases and the J gene lost 0 bases, with 6 bases spanning the gap. Germline CDR1 and CDR2: LNHNV and YYDKDF (reference sequence). The CDR3 region has the DNA TGTGCCACCAGCAGAGAGAGGTATAGCAATCAGCCCCAGCATTTT. Translating gives CATSRERYSNQPQHF.

This sequence joins TRBV19 and TRBJ2-3; D may be TRBD2 (5 bases). This CDR3 spans 15 amino acids. V was cut by 5 bases and J by 2 bases, with 14 bases left in between. Germline loops: CDR1 LNHDA, CDR2 SQIVND (reference sequence). The CDR3 coding sequence is TGTGCCAGTAGTTCTAGCCTCGGGTTCACAGATACGCAGTATTTT. Protein sequence: CASSSSLGFTDTQYF.

V is TRBV4-1 and J is TRBJ2-3; 9 nucleotides match TRBD2. The CDR3 length is 17 residues. Germline trimming cut 0 bases from V and 4 bases from J; bases unmatched to any gene: 8. Germline CDR1 reads MGHRA; CDR2 reads YSYEKL. This chain's CDR3 is CASSQDVLGGGADTQYF. The CDR3 bases are TGCGCCAGCAGCCAAGATGTGTTGGGCGGGGGGGCAGATACGCAGTATTTT.

The chain links TRBV5-5 to TRBJ1-1; the match to TRBD1 covers 11 bases. V was clipped by 4 bases and J by 3 bases; unmatched bases: 5. CDR3 length equals 15 residues. The germline CDR1 and CDR2 sequences are SGHKS and YYEKEE (reference sequence). CDR3 nucleotide sequence: TGTGCCAGCAGCCGTCGGGACAGGGGGGACACTGAAGCTTTCTTT. Translation: CASSRRDRGDTEAFF.

V gene TRBV5-4 combines with J gene TRBJ2-7, with D possibly being TRBD1 (6 bases). CDR1 is SGHNT and CDR2 is YYREEE in the germline V gene (reference sequence). The CDR3 consists of 15 residues. V shed 5 bases and J shed 3 bases, with 18 bases lying between them. The CDR3 bases are TGTGCCAGCAGTTCCGGGACACCAAAGATCTACGAGCAGTACTTC. It encodes CASSSGTPKIYEQYF.

The chain joins TRBV10-3 to TRBJ2-2; a possible D gene is TRBD1 (5 bases). The germline V gene encodes CDR1 ENHRY and CDR2 SYGVKD. This CDR3 contains 14 residues. V lost 0 bases, J lost 6 bases, and 8 bases lay in between. Here the CDR3 reads CAISESRASGELFF. The CDR3 bases are TGTGCCATCAGTGAGTCCAGGGCATCCGGGGAGCTGTTTTTT.

This sequence joins TRBV2 and TRBJ1-2, with 10 bases lining up with TRBD1. V trimming: 6 bases; J trimming: 8 bases; junction bases outside the gene matches: 9. Germline V CDR1 and CDR2: SNHLY, FYNNEI. The CDR3 contains 14 residues. The CDR3 DNA follows: TGTGCCAGCAGCCTACTGGGGACAGGGGAGGGCTACACCTTC. Its translation is CASSLLGTGEGYTF.

The rearrangement links TRBV5-1 to TRBJ2-6, with TRBD1 identical over 7 bases. The CDR3 runs to 15 residues. V was pared by 3 bases and J by 2 bases, with 2 bases of the junction left unmatched. Germline CDR1 reads SGHRS; CDR2 reads YFSETQ. CDR3 region: CASSSTGAGANVLTF. DNA of the CDR3: TGCGCCAGCAGCTCTACAGGGGCTGGGGCCAACGTCCTGACTTTC.